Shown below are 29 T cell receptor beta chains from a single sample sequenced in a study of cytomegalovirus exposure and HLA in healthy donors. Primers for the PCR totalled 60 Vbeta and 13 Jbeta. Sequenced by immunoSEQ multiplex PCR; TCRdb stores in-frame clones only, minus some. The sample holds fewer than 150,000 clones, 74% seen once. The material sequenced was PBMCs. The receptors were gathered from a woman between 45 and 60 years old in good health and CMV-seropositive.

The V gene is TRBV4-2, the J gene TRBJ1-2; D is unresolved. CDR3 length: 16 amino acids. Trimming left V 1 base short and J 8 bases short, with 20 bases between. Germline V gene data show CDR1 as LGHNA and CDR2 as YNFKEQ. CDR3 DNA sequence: TGTGCCAGCAGCCAAGGGGTGGCGGTTGAAGAAACCGGCTACACCTTC. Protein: CASSQGVAVEETGYTF.

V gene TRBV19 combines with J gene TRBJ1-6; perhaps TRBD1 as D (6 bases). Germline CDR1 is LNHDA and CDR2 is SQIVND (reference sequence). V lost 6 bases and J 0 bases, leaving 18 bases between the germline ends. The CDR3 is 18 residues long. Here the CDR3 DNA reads TGTGCCAGTAGCCTTTCACAGGGAAGAGGCTCCTATAATTCACCCCTCCACTTT. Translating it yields CASSLSQGRGSYNSPLHF.

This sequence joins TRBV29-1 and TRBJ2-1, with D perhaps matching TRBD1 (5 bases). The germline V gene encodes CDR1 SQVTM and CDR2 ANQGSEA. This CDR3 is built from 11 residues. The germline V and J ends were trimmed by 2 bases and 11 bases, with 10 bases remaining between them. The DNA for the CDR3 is TGCAGCGTTGAATATGGGGCCCAGCAGTTCTTC. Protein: CSVEYGAQQFF.

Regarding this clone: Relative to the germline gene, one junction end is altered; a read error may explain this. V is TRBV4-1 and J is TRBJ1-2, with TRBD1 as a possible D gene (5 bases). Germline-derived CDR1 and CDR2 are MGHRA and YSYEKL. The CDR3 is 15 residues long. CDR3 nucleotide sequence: TGCGCCAGCAGCCAAGGGACAAACTTCAACTATGGCTGCACCTTC. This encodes CASSQGTNFNYGCTF.

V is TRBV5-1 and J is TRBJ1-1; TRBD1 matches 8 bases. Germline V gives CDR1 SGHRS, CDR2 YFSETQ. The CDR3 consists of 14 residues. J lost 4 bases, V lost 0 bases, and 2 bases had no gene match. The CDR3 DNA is TGCGCCAGCAGCTTGGAGACAGGGGTCACTGAAGCTTTCTTT. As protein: CASSLETGVTEAFF.

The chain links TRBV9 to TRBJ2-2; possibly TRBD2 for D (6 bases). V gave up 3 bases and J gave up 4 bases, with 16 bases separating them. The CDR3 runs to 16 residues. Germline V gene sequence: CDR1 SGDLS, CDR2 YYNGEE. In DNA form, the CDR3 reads TGTGCCAGCAGCGAGGGCCTCCTCGGGGGCACCGGGGAGCTGTTTTTT. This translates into CASSEGLLGGTGELFF.

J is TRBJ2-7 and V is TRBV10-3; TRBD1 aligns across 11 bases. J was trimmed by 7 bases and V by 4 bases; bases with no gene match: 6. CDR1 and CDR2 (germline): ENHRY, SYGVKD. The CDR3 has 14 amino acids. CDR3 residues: CAISGTGGAREQYF. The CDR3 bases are TGTGCCATCAGTGGGACAGGGGGCGCTCGTGAGCAGTACTTC.

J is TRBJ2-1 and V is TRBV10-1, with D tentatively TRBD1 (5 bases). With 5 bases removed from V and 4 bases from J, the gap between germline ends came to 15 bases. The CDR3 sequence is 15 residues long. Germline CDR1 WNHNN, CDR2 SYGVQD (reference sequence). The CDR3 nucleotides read TGCGCCAGCAGTAAAGAGACAGTAAGATACAATGAGCAGTTCTTC. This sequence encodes CASSKETVRYNEQFF.

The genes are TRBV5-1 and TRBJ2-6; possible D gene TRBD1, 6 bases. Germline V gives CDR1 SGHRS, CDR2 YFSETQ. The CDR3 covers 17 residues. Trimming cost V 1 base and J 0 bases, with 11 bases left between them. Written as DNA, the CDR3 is TGCGCCAGCAGCTTGATAGGACAGCACTCTGGGGCCAACGTCCTGACTTTC. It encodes CASSLIGQHSGANVLTF.

In nucleotides, the CDR3 is TGTGCCAGCAGCTACCTTTGGAGACAGGGACTCTACGAGCAGTACTTC. Encoded protein: CASSYLWRQGLYEQYF. The rearrangement links TRBV11-2 to TRBJ2-7, with D possibly matching TRBD1 (7 bases). The CDR3 extends over 16 amino acids. V lost 4 bases, J lost 3 bases, and 19 bases lay in between. Germline V gives CDR1 SGHAT, CDR2 FQNNGV.

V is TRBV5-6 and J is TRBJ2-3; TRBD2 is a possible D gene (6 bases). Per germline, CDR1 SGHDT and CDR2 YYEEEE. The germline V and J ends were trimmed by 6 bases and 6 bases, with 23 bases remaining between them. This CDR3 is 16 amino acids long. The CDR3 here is CASTFAPLTSRDTQYF. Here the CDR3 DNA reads TGTGCCAGCACCTTTGCCCCTCTGACTAGTCGGGATACGCAGTATTTT.

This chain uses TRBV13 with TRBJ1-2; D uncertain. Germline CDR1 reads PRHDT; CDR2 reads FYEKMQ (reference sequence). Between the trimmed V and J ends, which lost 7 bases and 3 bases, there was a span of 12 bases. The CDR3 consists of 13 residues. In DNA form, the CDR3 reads TGTGCCAGCAACCACACCCCGTACTATGGCTACACCTTC. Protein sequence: CASNHTPYYGYTF.

CDR3 residues: CASSQGADSNQPQHF. The DNA for the CDR3 is TGTGCCAGCAGCCAAGGGGCTGACAGCAATCAGCCCCAGCATTTT. This rearrangement joins TRBV4-2 to TRBJ1-5; D is undetermined. The germline CDR1 and CDR2 sequences are LGHNA and YNFKEQ. CDR3 length: 15 amino acids. The V end lost 1 base, the J end lost 1 base, and 8 bases lay between the germline ends.

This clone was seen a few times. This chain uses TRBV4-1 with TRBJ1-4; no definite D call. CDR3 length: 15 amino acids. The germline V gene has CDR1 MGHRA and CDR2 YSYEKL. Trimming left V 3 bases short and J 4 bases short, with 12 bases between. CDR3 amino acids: CASSHWGDGNEKLFF. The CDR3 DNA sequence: TGCGCCAGCAGCCACTGGGGAGACGGTAATGAAAAACTGTTTTTT.

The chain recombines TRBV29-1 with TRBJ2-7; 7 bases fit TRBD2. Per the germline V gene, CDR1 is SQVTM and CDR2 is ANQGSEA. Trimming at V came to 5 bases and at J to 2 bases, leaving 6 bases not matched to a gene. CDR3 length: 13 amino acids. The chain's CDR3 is CSVNGGTTYEQYF. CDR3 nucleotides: TGCAGCGTTAACGGGGGGACGACCTACGAGCAGTACTTC.

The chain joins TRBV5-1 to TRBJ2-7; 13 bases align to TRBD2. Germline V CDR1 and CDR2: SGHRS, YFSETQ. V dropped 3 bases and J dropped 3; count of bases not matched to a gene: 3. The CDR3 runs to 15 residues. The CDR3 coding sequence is TGCGCCAGCAGCTCTGGACTAGCGGGGGACTACGAGCAGTACTTC. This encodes CASSSGLAGDYEQYF.

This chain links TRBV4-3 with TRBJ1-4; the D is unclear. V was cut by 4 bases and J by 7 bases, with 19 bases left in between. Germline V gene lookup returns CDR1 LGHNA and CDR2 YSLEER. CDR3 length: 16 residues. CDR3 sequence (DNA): TGCGCCAGCAGCCCACTAGCCCAGGTAGACGTTGAAAAACTGTTTTTT. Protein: CASSPLAQVDVEKLFF.

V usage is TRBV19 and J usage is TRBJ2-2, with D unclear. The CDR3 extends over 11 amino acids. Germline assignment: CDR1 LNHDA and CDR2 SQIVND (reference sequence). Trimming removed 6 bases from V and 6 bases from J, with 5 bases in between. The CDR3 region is CASRAAGELFF. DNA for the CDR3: TGTGCCAGTAGGGCGGCCGGGGAGCTGTTTTTT.

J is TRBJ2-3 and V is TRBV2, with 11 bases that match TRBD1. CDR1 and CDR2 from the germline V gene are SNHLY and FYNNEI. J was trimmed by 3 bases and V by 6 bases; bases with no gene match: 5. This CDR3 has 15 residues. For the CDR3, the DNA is TGTGCCAGCAGCGGGACAGGGGGTATGACAGATACGCAGTATTTT. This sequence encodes CASSGTGGMTDTQYF.

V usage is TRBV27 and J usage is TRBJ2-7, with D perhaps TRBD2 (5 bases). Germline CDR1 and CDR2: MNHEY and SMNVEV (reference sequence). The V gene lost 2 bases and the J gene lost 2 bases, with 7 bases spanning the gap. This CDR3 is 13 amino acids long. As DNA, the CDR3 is TGTGCCAGCAGTTTAAGCGGTCCCTACGAGCAGTACTTC. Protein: CASSLSGPYEQYF.

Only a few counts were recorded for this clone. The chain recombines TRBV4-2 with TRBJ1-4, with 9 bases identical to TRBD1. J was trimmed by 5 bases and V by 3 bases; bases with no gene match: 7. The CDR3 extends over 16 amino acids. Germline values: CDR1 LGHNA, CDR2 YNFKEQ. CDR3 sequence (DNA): TGTGCCAGCAGCCAGAGAGGGACAGGGCTCAATGAAAAACTGTTTTTT. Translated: CASSQRGTGLNEKLFF.

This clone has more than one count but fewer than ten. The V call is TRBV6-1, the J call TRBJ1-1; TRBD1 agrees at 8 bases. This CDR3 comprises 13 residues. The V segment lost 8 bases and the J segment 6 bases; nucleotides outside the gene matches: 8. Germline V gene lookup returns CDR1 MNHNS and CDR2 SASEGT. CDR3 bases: TGTGCCAGCGGGCGGGACAGGACGTCTGAAGCTTTCTTT. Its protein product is CASGRDRTSEAFF.

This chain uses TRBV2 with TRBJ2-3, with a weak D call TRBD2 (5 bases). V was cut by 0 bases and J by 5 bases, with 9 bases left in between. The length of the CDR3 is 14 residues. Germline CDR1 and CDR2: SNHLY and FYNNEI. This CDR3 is CASSEASAKDTQYF. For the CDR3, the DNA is TGTGCCAGCAGTGAAGCTAGCGCCAAAGATACGCAGTATTTT.

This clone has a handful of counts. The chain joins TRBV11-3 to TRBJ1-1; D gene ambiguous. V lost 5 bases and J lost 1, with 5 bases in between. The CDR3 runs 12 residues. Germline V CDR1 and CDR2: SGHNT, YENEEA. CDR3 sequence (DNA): TGTGCCAGCAGCACATCGAACACTGAAGCTTTCTTT. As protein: CASSTSNTEAFF.

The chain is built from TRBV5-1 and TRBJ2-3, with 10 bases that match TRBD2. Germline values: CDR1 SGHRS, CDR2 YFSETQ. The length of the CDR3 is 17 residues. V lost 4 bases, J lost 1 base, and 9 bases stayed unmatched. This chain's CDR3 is CASSQGSTSGGTDTQYF. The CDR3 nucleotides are TGCGCCAGCAGCCAGGGTTCAACTAGCGGGGGCACAGATACGCAGTATTTT.

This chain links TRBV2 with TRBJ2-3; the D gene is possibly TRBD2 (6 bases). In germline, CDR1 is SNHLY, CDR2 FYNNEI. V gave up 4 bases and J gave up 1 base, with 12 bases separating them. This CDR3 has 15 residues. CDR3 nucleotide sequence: TGTGCCAGCAGTGTGGAGGGATCTGGCACAGATACGCAGTATTTT. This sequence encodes CASSVEGSGTDTQYF. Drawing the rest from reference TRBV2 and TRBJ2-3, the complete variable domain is EPEVTQTPSHQVTQMGQEVILRCVPISNHLYFYWYRQILGQKVEFLVSFYNNEISEKSEIFDDQFSVERPDGSNFTLKIRSTKLEDSAMYFCASSVEGSGTDTQYFGPGTRLTVL.

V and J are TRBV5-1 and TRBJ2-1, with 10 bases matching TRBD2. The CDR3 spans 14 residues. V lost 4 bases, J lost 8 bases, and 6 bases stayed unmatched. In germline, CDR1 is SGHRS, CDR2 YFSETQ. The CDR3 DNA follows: TGCGCCAGCAGCCCAGGACTAGCGGTAGATGAGCAGTTCTTC. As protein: CASSPGLAVDEQFF.

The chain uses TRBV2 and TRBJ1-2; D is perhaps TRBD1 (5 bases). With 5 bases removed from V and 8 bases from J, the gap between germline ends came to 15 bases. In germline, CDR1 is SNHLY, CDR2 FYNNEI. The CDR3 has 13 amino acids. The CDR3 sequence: CASSPTAMEGYTF. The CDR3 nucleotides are TGTGCCAGCAGTCCGACAGCTATGGAAGGCTACACCTTC.

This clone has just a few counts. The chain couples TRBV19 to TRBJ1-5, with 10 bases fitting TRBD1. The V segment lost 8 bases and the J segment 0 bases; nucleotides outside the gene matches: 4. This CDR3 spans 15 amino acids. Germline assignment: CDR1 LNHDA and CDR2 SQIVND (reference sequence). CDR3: CASDRTGGSNQPQHF. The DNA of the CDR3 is TGTGCCAGTGACCGGACAGGGGGTAGCAATCAGCCCCAGCATTTT.